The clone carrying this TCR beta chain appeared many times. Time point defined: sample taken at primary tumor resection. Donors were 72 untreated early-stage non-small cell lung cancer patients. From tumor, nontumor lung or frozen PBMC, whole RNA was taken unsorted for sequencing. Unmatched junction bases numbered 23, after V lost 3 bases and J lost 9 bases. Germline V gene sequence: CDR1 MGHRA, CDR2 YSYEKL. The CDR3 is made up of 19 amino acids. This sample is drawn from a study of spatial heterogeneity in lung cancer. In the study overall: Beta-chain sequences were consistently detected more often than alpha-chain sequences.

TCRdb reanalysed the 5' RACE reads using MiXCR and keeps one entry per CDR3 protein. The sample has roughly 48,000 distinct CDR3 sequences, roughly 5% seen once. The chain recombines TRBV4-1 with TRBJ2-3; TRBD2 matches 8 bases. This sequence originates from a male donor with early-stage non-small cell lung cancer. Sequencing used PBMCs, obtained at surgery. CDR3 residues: CASSQAITSGGPSSHTQYF. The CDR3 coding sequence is TGCGCCAGCAGCCAGGCGATTACTAGCGGAGGGCCTAGTTCTCACACGCAGTATTTT.